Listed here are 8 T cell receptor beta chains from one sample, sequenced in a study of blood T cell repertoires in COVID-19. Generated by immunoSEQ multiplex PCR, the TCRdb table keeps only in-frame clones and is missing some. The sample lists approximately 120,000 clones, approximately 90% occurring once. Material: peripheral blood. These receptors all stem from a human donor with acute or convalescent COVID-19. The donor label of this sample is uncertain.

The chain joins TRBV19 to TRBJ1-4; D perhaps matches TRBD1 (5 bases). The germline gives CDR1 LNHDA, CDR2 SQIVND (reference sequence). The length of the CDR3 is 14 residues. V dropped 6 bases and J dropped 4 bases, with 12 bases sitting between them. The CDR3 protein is CASRRLGVNEKLFF. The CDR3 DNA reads TGTGCCAGTAGGAGACTAGGGGTTAATGAAAAACTGTTTTTT.

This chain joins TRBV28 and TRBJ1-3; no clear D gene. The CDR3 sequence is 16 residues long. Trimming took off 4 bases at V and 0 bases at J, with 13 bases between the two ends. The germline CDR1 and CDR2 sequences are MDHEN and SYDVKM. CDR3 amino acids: CASSSHGLNSGNTIYF. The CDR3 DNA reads TGTGCCAGCAGTTCCCACGGACTGAACTCTGGAAACACCATATATTTT.

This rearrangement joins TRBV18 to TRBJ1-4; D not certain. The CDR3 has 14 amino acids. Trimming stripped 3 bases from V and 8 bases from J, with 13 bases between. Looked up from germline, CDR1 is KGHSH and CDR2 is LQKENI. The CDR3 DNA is TGTGCCAGCTCACCGAGTCAAGCGACCGAAAAACTGTTTTTT. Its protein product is CASSPSQATEKLFF.

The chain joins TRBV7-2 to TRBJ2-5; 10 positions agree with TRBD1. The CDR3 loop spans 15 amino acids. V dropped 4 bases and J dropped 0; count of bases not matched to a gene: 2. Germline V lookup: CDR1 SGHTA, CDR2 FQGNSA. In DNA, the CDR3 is TGTGCCAGCAGCTGGACAGGGGGTAACCAAGAGACCCAGTACTTC. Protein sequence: CASSWTGGNQETQYF.

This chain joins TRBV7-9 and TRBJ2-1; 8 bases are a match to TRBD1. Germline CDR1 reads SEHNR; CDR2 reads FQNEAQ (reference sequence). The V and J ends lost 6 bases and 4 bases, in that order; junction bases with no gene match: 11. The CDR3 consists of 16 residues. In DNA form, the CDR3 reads TGTGCCAGCAGACTTAGTGGGACAGGCGTGTACAATGAGCAGTTCTTC. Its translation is CASRLSGTGVYNEQFF.

Here the CDR3 reads CASSPGQGDTEAFF. The CDR3 bases are TGTGCCAGCAGCCCAGGACAGGGGGACACTGAAGCTTTCTTT. The rearrangement links TRBV7-3 to TRBJ1-1; TRBD1 matches 10 bases. CDR3 length: 14 amino acids. Germline V gives CDR1 SGHTA, CDR2 FQGTGA. Losses at the gene ends were 5 bases for V and 3 bases for J; bases not matched to a gene: 3.

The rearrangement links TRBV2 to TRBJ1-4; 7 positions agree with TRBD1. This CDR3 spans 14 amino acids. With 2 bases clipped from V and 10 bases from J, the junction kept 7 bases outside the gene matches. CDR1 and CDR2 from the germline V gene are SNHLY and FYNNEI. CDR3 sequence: CASSEFRGFGKLFF. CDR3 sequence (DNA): TGTGCCAGCAGTGAATTCAGGGGGTTTGGAAAACTGTTTTTT.

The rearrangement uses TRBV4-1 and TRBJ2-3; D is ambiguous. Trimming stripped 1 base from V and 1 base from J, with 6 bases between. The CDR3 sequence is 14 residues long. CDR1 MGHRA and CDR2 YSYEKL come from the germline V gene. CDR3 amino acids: CASSQALGTDTQYF. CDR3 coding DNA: TGCGCCAGCAGCCAAGCCCTAGGCACAGATACGCAGTATTTT.